A selection of T cell receptor beta chains follows, all from one sample in a study of OX40 agonist ivuxolimab in advanced cancers. The method was immunoSEQ multiplex PCR; TCRdb's version includes in-frame clones alone and lacks a portion of them. The sample shows some 70,000 clones, around four fifths of them seen only once. This material consisted of CD4+ or CD8+ T cells sorted from blood, taken in a trial of the OX40 agonist ivuxolimab. The origin of the receptors is an adult with an advanced solid tumor such as melanoma, head and neck, liver or kidney cancer. CDR3s leave out the opening cysteine and the closing phenylalanine or tryptophan. Fields, in order: CDR3 protein, clone size, J gene, V gene. Size values are once, few and many counts, or a class for expanded clones, and some rows have none.

ASSSTGGSNYGYT	.	TRBJ1-2	TRBV5-1
ASSISGSTDTQY	.	TRBJ2-3	TRBV7-9
SHGQYNEQF	.	TRBJ2-1	TRBV29-1
ASSSRSIAFQPQH	.	TRBJ1-5	TRBV7-2
ASSHTKGGQVVPPLH	.	TRBJ1-6	TRBV9
ASSARGGHTEAF	.	TRBJ1-1	TRBV7-8
AYRGDGTPYGYT	.	TRBJ1-2	TRBV21-1
ASSQDPRGGANVLT	once	TRBJ2-6	TRBV4-3
ASSLRTSEAGEQF	.	TRBJ2-1	TRBV11-1
ASSETPDVGEQY	.	TRBJ2-7	TRBV2
ASSVEPSLDTQY	.	TRBJ2-3	TRBV5-1
ASSLGTPGYQGGYT	.	TRBJ1-2	TRBV5-1
ASSFDDRGYEKLF	.	TRBJ1-4	TRBV9
ASSISGTGPYEQY	.	TRBJ2-7	TRBV19
TSSLEWGTGETQY	.	TRBJ2-5	TRBV5-6
ASSYEGWNTEAF	.	TRBJ1-1	TRBV6-5
ASRADRLTNSPLH	.	TRBJ1-6	TRBV19
ASRFSGNTEAF	once	TRBJ1-1	TRBV6-6
ASGSGTAYEQY	.	.	TRBV5-1
AWSRSGFGNQPQH	.	TRBJ1-5	TRBV30
ASSIIYTGGRSTDTQY	.	TRBJ2-3	TRBV19
ASRSDGASGGYT	.	TRBJ1-2	TRBV19
ASSRRVETQY	few	TRBJ2-5	TRBV7-2
AWSVLRPNYGYT	once	TRBJ1-2	TRBV30
ASSLRETQY	once	TRBJ2-5	TRBV6-1
SVERLAGGSYEQY	.	TRBJ2-7	TRBV29-1
ASSREMNTEAF	.	TRBJ1-1	TRBV19
ASTHGGGGQF	.	TRBJ2-1	TRBV7-2
ASSYKPAYTEAF	.	TRBJ1-1	TRBV6-5
ASSRGGQETQY	.	TRBJ2-5	TRBV18
ASSWRQGDEQY	.	TRBJ2-7	TRBV27
ASSPSPGIGNEQF	.	TRBJ2-1	TRBV18
ASSLTWGLYNEQF	.	TRBJ2-1	TRBV5-4
AFAGTSYNEQF	.	TRBJ2-1	TRBV30
ASSVAELGTGDHGYT	.	TRBJ1-2	TRBV9
ASSVEGLPGTQY	.	TRBJ2-5	TRBV9
ASSRGGNTEAF	.	TRBJ1-1	TRBV6-5
ASSDPDRVDQPQH	many	TRBJ1-5	TRBV6-6
ASSFGYRGTNYGYT	.	TRBJ1-2	TRBV11-2
ASSFSPGLANYGYT	.	TRBJ1-2	TRBV11-1
ASSAGGYTQY	.	TRBJ2-3	TRBV5-4
ARRSYYNEQF	once	TRBJ2-1	TRBV30
ASTFSPGHENYEQY	.	TRBJ2-7	TRBV23-1
ASSEAGRSSTEAF	.	TRBJ1-1	TRBV2
ASSLGGWFSNQPQH	.	TRBJ1-5	TRBV27
ASSPRNTEAF	.	TRBJ1-1	TRBV5-4